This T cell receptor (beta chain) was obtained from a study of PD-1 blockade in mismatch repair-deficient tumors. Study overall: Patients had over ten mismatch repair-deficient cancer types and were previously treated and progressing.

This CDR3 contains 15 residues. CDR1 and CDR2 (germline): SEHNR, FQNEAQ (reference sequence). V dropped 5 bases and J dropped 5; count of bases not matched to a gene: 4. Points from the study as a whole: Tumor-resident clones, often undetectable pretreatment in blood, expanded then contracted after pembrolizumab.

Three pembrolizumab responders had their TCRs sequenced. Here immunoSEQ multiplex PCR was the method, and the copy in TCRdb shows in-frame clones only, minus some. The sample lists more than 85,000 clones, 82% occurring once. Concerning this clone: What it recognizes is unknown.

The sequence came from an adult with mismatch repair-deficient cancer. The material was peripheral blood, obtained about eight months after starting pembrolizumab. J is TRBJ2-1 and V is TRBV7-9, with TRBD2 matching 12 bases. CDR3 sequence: CASSPGTSGHNEQFF. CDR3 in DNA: TGTGCCAGCAGCCCCGGGACTAGCGGGCACAATGAGCAGTTCTTC.